Listed below are T cell receptor beta chains from one sample, sequenced in a study. TCRdb re-analysed the 5' RACE reads in MiXCR, keeping a single row per CDR3 protein. The sample yields roughly 54,000 distinct CDR3 sequences, about a sixth seen once. The sample was naive CD4+ T cells sorted from blood. The source of these receptors is a female donor with breast cancer. CDR3s include the opening cysteine and the closing phenylalanine or tryptophan. Each record gives: CDR3 protein, D gene, J gene, V gene. D genes are given only for firm matches.

CDR3: CASSLRLGSADTQYF
D: .
J: TRBJ2-3
V: TRBV11-2

CDR3: CASSYSLGRGSYGYTF
D: .
J: TRBJ1-2
V: TRBV6-5

CDR3: CASSLQGLTEAFF
D: TRBD1
J: TRBJ1-1
V: TRBV6-1

CDR3: CASSPRDRQNTGELFF
D: TRBD1
J: TRBJ2-2
V: TRBV18

CDR3: CASSFTYSGTANTGELFF
D: TRBD1
J: TRBJ2-2
V: TRBV5-1

CDR3: CTSSLEVTGNTEAFF
D: .
J: TRBJ1-1
V: TRBV7-3

CDR3: CAISAASGRGSYNEQFF
D: TRBD2
J: TRBJ2-1
V: TRBV10-3

CDR3: CASTGRNTGELFF
D: .
J: TRBJ2-2
V: TRBV11-3

CDR3: CASSWAAGQGGTDTQYF
D: TRBD1
J: TRBJ2-3
V: TRBV19

CDR3: CSVLQLRGRAYEQYF
D: TRBD2
J: TRBJ2-7
V: TRBV29-1

CDR3: CASSPTFGSNQPQHF
D: .
J: TRBJ1-5
V: TRBV4-2

CDR3: CATRGSGETQYF
D: .
J: TRBJ2-5
V: TRBV5-1

CDR3: CASSPTRTLNTGELFF
D: .
J: TRBJ2-2
V: TRBV2

CDR3: CASSLDVEEQYF
D: .
J: TRBJ2-7
V: TRBV11-2

CDR3: CASTSGRTVYEQYF
D: .
J: TRBJ2-7
V: TRBV5-1

CDR3: CASSRYGESPLHF
D: .
J: TRBJ1-6
V: TRBV4-1

CDR3: CSDGPRMNTGAFF
D: .
J: TRBJ1-1
V: TRBV20-1

CDR3: CASSEGSRNTEAFF
D: .
J: TRBJ1-1
V: TRBV2

CDR3: CASRLDRGYGYTF
D: TRBD1
J: TRBJ1-2
V: TRBV2

CDR3: CASRDRGLGGNQPQHF
D: TRBD1
J: TRBJ1-5
V: TRBV6-2/TRBV6-3

CDR3: CASSDRLNYGYTF
D: .
J: TRBJ1-2
V: TRBV7-9

CDR3: CASSQEYSSSGRDTQYF
D: TRBD2
J: TRBJ2-3
V: TRBV4-2

CDR3: CASSLDFGTEDVTF
D: TRBD1
J: TRBJ1-2
V: TRBV5-1

CDR3: CSVEKQGRDTQYF
D: .
J: TRBJ2-3
V: TRBV29-1

CDR3: CASSYTGGSGYEQYF
D: TRBD1
J: TRBJ2-7
V: TRBV6-6

CDR3: CASSSGTYQETQYF
D: .
J: TRBJ2-5
V: TRBV7-2

CDR3: CASSQERLDAYEQYF
D: .
J: TRBJ2-7
V: TRBV4-2

CDR3: CASSSPGLAIHEQFF
D: TRBD2
J: TRBJ2-1
V: TRBV28

CDR3: CATGGWDTYEQYF
D: .
J: TRBJ2-7
V: TRBV27

CDR3: CASSFNKRDTGELFF
D: .
J: TRBJ2-2
V: TRBV7-9